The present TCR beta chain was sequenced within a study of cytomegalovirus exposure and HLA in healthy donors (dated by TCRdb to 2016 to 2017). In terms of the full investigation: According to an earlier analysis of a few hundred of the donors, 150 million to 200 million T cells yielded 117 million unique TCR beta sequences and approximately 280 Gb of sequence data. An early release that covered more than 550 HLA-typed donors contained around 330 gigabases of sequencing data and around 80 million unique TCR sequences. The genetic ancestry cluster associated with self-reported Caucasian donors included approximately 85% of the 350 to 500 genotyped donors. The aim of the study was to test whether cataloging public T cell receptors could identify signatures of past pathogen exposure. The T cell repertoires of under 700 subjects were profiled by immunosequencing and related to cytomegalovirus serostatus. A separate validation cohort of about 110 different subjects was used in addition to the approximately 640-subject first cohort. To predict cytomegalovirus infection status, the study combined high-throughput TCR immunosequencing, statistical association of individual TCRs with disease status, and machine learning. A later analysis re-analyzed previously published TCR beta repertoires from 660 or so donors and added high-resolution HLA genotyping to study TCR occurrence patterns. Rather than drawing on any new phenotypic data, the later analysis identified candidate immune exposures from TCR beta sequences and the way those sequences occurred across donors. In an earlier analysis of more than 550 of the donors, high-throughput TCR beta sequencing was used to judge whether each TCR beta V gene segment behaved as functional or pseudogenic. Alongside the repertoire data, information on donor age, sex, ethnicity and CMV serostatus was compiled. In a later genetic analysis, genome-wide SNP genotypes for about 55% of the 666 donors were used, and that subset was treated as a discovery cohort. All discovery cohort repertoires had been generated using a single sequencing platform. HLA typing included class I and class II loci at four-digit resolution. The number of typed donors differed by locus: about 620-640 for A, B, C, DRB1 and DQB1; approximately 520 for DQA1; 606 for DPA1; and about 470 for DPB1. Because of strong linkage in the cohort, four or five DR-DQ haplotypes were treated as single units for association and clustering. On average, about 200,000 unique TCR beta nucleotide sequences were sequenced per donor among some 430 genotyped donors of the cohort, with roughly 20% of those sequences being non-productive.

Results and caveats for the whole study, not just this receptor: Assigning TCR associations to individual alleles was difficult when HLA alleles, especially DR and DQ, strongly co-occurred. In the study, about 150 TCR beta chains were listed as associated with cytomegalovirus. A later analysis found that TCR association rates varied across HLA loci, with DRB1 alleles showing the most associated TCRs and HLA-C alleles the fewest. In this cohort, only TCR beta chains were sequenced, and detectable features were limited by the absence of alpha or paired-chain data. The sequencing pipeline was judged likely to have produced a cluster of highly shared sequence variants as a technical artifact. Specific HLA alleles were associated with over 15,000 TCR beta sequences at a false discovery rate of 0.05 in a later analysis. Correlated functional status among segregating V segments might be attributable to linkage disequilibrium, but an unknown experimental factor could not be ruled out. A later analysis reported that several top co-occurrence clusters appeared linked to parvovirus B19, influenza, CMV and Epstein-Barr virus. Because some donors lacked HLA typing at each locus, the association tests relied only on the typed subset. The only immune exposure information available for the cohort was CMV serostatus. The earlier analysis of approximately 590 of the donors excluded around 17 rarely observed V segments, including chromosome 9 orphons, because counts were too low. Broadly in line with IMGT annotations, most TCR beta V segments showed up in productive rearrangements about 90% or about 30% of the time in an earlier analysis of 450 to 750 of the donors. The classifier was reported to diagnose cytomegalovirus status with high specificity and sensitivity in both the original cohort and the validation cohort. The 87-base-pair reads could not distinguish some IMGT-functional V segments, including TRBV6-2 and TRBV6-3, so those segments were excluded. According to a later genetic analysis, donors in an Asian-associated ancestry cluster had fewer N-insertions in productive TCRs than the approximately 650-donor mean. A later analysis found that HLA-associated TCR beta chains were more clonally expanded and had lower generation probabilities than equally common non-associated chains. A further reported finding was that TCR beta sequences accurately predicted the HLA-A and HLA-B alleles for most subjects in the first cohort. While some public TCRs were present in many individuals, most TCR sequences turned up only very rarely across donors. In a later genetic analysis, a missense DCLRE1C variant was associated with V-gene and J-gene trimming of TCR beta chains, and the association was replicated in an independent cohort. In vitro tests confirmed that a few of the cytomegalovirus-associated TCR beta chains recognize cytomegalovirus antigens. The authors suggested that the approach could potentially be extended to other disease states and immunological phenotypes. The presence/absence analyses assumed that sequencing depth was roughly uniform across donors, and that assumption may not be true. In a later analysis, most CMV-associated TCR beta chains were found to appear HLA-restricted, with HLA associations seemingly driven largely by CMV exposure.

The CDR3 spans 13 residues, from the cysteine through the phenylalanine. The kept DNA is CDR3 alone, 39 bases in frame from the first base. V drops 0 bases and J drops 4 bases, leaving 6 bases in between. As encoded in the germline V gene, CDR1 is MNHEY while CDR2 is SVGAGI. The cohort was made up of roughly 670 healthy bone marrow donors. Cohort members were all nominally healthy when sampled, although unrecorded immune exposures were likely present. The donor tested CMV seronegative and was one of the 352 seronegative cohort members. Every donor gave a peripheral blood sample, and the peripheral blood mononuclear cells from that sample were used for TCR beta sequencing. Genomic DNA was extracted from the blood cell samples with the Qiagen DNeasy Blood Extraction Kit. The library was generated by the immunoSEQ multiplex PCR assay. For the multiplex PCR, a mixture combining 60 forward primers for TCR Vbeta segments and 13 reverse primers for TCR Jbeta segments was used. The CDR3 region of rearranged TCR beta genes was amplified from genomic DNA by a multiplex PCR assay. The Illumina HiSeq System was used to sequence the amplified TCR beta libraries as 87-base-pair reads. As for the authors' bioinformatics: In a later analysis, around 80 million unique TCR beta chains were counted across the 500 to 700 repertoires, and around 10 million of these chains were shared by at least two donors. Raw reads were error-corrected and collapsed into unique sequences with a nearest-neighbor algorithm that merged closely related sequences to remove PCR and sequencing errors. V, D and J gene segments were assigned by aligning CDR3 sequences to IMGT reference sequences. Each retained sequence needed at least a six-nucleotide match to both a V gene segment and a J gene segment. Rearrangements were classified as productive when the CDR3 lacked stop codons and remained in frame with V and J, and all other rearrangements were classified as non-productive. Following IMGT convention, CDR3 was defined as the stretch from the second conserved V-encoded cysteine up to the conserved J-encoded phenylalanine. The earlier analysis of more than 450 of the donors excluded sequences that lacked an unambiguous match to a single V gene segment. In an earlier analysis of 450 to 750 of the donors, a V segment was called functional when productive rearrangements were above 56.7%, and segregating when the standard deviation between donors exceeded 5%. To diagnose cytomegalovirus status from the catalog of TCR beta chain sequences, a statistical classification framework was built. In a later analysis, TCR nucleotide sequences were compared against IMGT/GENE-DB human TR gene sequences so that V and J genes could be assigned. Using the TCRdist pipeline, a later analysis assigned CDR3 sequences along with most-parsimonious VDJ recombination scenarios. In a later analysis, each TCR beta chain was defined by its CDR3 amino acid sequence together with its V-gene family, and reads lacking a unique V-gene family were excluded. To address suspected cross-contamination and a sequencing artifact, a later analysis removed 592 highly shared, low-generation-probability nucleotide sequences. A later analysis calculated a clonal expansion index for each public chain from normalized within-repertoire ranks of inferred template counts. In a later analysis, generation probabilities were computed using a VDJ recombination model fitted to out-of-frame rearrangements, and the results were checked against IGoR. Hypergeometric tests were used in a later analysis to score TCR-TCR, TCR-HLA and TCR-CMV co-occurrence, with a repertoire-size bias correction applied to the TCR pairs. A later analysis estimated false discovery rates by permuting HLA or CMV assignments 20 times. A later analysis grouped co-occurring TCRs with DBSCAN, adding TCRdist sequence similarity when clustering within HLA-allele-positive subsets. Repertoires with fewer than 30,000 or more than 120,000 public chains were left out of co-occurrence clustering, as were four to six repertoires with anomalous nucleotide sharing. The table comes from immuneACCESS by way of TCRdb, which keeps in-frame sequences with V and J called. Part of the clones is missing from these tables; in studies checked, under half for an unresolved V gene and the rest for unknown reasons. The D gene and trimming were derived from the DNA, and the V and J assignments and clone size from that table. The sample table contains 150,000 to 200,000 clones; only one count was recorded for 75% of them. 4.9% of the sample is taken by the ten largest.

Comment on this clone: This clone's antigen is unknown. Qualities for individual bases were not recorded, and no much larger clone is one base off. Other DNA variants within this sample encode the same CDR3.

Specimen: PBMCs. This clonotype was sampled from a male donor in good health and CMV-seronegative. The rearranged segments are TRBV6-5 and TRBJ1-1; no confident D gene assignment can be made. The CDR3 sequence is CASSYSGGTEAFF. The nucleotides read TGTGCCAGCAGTTACTCCGGAGGCACTGAAGCTTTCTTT.